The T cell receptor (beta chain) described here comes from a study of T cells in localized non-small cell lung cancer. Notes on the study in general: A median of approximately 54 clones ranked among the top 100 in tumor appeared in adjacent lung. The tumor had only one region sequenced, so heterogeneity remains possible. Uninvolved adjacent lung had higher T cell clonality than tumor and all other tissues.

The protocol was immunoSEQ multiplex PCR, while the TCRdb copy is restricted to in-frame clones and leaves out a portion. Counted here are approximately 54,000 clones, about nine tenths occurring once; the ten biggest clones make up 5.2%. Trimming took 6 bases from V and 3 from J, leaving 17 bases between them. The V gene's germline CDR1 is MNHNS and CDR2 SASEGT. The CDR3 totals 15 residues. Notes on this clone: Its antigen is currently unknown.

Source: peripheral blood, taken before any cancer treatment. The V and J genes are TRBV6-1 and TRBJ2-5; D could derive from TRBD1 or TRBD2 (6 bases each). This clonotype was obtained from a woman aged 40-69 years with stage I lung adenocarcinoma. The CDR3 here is CASSGSWTDEETQYF. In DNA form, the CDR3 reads TGTGCCAGCAGCGGGAGCTGGACAGACGAAGAGACCCAGTACTTC.